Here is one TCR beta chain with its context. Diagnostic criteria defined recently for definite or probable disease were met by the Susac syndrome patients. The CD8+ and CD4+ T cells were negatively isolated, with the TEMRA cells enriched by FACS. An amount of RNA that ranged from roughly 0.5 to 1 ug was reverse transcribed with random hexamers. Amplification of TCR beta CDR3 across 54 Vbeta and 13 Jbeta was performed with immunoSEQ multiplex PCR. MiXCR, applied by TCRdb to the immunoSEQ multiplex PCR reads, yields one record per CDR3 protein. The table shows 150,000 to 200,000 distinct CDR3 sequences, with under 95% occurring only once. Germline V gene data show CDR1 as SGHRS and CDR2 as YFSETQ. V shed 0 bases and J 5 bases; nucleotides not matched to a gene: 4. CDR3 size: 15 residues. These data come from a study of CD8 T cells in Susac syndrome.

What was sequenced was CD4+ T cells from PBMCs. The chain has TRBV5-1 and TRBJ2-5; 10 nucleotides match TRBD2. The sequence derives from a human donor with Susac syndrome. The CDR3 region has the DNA TGCGCCAGCAGCTTGGCCGGGACTAGCGAGGAGACCCAGTACTTC. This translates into CASSLAGTSEETQYF.